This is a list of T cell receptor beta chains from one sample in a study of T cell responses to AZD1222 COVID-19 vaccine. The protocol was immunoSEQ multiplex PCR, while the TCRdb copy is restricted to in-frame clones and leaves out a portion. This sample has 170,000 or so clones; about nine tenths occur once, and the top ten carry 1.5%. Specimen: peripheral blood, collected on day 0 of AZD1222 vaccination. All receptors come from an adult in good health. Both conserved end residues are trimmed from each CDR3. A row's size may be missing; if present it is once, few, many or a size class.

J gene,clone size,V gene,CDR3 protein
TRBJ1-1,NA,TRBV7-8,ASSQVDRPNTEAF
TRBJ2-7,few,TRBV9,ASSPSPRAGIYEQY
TRBJ1-1,NA,TRBV2,ASRAPTEAF
TRBJ2-5,NA,TRBV11-3,ASSSSRGGVGETQY
TRBJ1-2,NA,TRBV20-1,SASRQTGLLPPTTNYGYT
TRBJ1-3,NA,TRBV28,ASSLPVDRTRPGNTIY
TRBJ1-3,NA,TRBV7-3,ASSRSIFHTGNTIY
TRBJ1-3,NA,TRBV30,AWEMGRRNTIY
TRBJ2-7,NA,TRBV5-6,ASSSGLGTGEQY
TRBJ2-2,NA,TRBV7-9,ASSLAGELF
TRBJ1-1,once,TRBV2,ASSGGTRRHTEAF
TRBJ1-5,NA,TRBV5-1,ASSSGQPDQPQH
TRBJ2-7,NA,TRBV19,ASSEASAGASPPYEQY
TRBJ1-6,NA,TRBV27,ASTHLGLPLH
TRBJ2-3,NA,TRBV18,ASSPPSTDTQY
TRBJ1-6,NA,TRBV9,ASSVARGSSYNSPLH
TRBJ2-2,NA,TRBV10-3,AIRGTGELF
TRBJ2-5,NA,TRBV5-1,ASRTGQETQY
TRBJ1-4,NA,TRBV7-8,ASSPGSWAGSEKLF
TRBJ1-2,NA,TRBV6-5,ASSYSSSLGNYGYT
TRBJ2-7,NA,TRBV2,ASVGQTAEQY
TRBJ2-1,NA,TRBV9,ASSVVGGGAKVEQF
TRBJ1-2,NA,TRBV30,ARAEGQNYGYT
TRBJ1-1,NA,TRBV4-2,ASSQFLTGGGTNTEAF
TRBJ2-1,NA,TRBV19,ASSLRTGSYNEQF
TRBJ1-6,NA,TRBV28,ASSAQWRELSPLH